This T cell receptor (beta chain) was obtained from a study of response to subunit inactivated influenza vaccine. Regarding the study as a whole: Authors proposed each seasonal influenza vaccination draws in few new T cells.

Details on this clonotype: Its antigen is undetermined.

TCRdb recomputed calls from the RT-PCR reads with MiXCR, one row per CDR3 protein. The sample shows 250,000 to 350,000 distinct CDR3 sequences, roughly 22% of them seen only once. Germline V CDR1 and CDR2: SQVTM, ANQGSEA. V was cut by 7 bases and J by 2 bases, with 8 bases left in between. The CDR3 contains 12 residues. This specimen was PBMCs from blood, taken 21 months after vaccination. The chain links TRBV29-1 to TRBJ1-4, with D possibly TRBD1 on 5 matching bases. The origin of this receptor is a man aged 50-75 years who received an inactivated influenza vaccine. CDR3 bases: TGCAGCGGCAGGGAGACTAATGAAAAACTGTTTTTT. Its protein is CSGRETNEKLFF.